This TCR beta chain was captured in a study of early stage breast cancer tumors (dated 2017 in TCRdb). Turning to the overall study: Of the roughly 15 invasive breast tumors, roughly eleven were found to be estrogen receptor-positive, progesterone receptor-positive and HER2-negative. About 65% of the 12 ER+/PR+/HER2- tumors were invasive ductal carcinomas, while the other four were invasive lobular carcinomas. The average read coverage per sample was around 10-fold. The samples as a whole yielded about 2,400,000 detected templates, corresponding to around 1,100,000 unique clonotypes. Overall results and qualifications from the work: Repertoires from blood resembled normal breast more closely than tumor, and using blood as a reference for each tissue separated tumor from normal in most of the 16 patients. Sequencing bulk genomic DNA from unsorted cells could not capture chain pairing or functional markers like CD4, CD8 and FOXP3. Enriched TCRB sequences shared across patients were mostly commonly generated sequences, unlikely to play an important role in the tumor microenvironment. Analysis by tumor subtype was prevented by the small cohort size. Tumors showed about 2.5-fold higher T cell density and higher clonality than adjacent normal breast tissue.

The germline V gene (reference sequence) yields LNHDA for CDR1 and SQIVND for CDR2. From cysteine to phenylalanine, the CDR3 is 13 amino acids long. Left in the record is the CDR3 DNA by itself, 39 bases read in frame from the first base. Germline trimming: 3 bases from V, 6 bases from J; junction bases outside gene matches: 1. Every sample was amplified as two independent genomic DNA replicates, using roughly 0.5 ug for blood and about 1.4 ug for tumor or normal breast. Following the manufacturer's instructions, the ImmunoSeq Intro kit was used to carry out TCRB sequencing on genomic DNA. Multiplex PCR was run for around 30 cycles using proprietary primers and spike-in control sequences for absolute quantification. Single-end 150-bp reads were used to sequence an 87-bp fragment covering the CDR3 and the flanking V and J genes. Seven samples, each with two replicates, were multiplexed per lane of an Illumina MiSeq using version 3.0 chemistry. As for how the authors treated the data: The vendor's proprietary pipeline handled the raw data processing, merging both replicates into a single result for each sample. Clonotypes were defined as productive rearrangements sharing the V-gene family, CDR3 amino acid sequence and J-gene segment. To compute clonality, the normalized Shannon entropy (Pielou evenness) of TCRB abundances was subtracted from 1. To estimate T cell density, the total number of templates was divided by the number of input cells, which was inferred from the amount of DNA input. Recon, run with its default parameters, was used to estimate overall repertoire diversity and clonality. Clonotypes with over 0.1% abundance in tumor and at least 32-fold higher abundance in tumor than in normal breast were defined as tumor-enriched. TCRdb took this table from immuneACCESS and kept in-frame rearrangements with V and J called. Such tables lack part of the clones; where checked against another copy, unresolved V genes explain under half of the gap, and the rest is unexplained. Clonal size and the V and J genes are those of that table, whereas D and trimming came from the DNA. In all, the sample holds 25,000 to 35,000 clones, and 70% to 90% of those were seen once. The ten most abundant clones make up 9.3% of the sample.

A note on this clone: What this receptor recognizes is not known. Base qualities are not recorded, but no much larger clone differs from it by a single base.

The study profiled bulk TCR beta-chain repertoires in matched peripheral blood, tumor and adjacent normal breast tissue taken from approximately 15 patients with early-stage breast cancer. Before surgery, about 4.5-10 mL of whole blood was collected in EDTA tubes and processed within 2 hours. Peripheral blood mononuclear cells were isolated by Ficoll-Paque centrifugation in SepMate-50 tubes. PBMCs were cryopreserved in aliquots of about 2 to 4 million cells in around 90% FBS with about 10% DMSO and kept in liquid nitrogen. Genomic DNA was extracted with the Qiagen AllPrep DNA/RNA Mini kit. Sequenced: blood. This TCR came from a person between 50 and 60 years old with breast cancer. Here the chain combines TRBV19 and TRBJ1-1; TRBD1 agrees with 10 junctional bases. This receptor has the CDR3 CASSIGTGAEAFF. The DNA reads TGTGCCAGTAGTATCGGGACAGGGGCTGAAGCTTTCTTT. Full variable domain (CDR3 extended with the reference TRBV19 and TRBJ1-1 proteins): DGGITQSPKYLFRKEGQNVTLSCEQNLNHDAMYWYRQDPGQGLRLIYYSQIVNDFQKGDIAEGYSVSREKKESFPLTVTSAQKNPTAFYLCASSIGTGAEAFFGQGTRLTVV.